The 9 T cell receptor beta chains below come from one sample, sequenced in a study of T cells in Graves' hyperthyroidism and ophthalmopathy. Amplified TCR beta CDR3 regions came from RNA transcripts. An initial round of RT-PCR targeting the TCR CDR3 relied on the HTBI primer set. TCRdb processed the multiplex PCR reads anew with MiXCR; each CDR3 protein has one entry. The table shows a few hundred thousand distinct CDR3 sequences, with 35% to 55% occurring only once. The sequencing input was peripheral blood or thyroid tissue (not recorded which). The receptors originated from a woman aged 18-30 years with Graves' hyperthyroidism.

The chain uses TRBV29-1 and TRBJ1-5; 8 bases are shared with TRBD1. The junction had 3 bases not matched to a gene; V was cut back by 7 bases and J by 7 bases. This CDR3 is built from 11 residues. CDR1 and CDR2 from the germline V gene are SQVTM and ANQGSEA. CDR3 bases: TGCAGCGCCAACAGGGGGCAGCCCCAGCATTTT. It is translated as CSANRGQPQHF.

The chain couples TRBV7-9 to TRBJ1-2, with TRBD1 as a possible D gene (6 bases). Germline CDR1 SEHNR, CDR2 FQNEAQ (reference sequence). The CDR3 runs 15 residues. V was shortened by 5 bases and J by 4 bases, with 17 bases between the two germline ends. This CDR3 reads CASSLQRDTIYGYTF. CDR3 sequence (DNA): TGTGCCAGCAGCCTACAGAGGGACACCATCTATGGCTACACCTTC.

J is TRBJ2-2 and V is TRBV9; no reliable D call. From germline, CDR1 is SGDLS and CDR2 YYNGEE. This CDR3 contains 13 residues. V lost 0 bases and J lost 5, with 5 bases in between. The CDR3 reads CASSVGFTGELFF. Here the CDR3 DNA reads TGTGCCAGCAGCGTAGGCTTTACCGGGGAGCTGTTTTTT.

CDR3 residues: CASSPLEGHSGNTIYF. The CDR3, as DNA: TGTGCCAGCTCACCCTTGGAGGGACACTCTGGAAACACCATATATTTT. The gene calls are TRBV6-2 or TRBV6-3 and TRBJ1-3; possible D gene TRBD1, 6 bases. There are 16 residues in the CDR3. V was shortened by 8 bases and J by 0 bases, with 17 bases between the two germline ends. Germline V gene data show CDR1 as MNHEY and CDR2 as SVGEGT.

This clonotype came up many times. The chain couples TRBV12-3 or TRBV12-4 to TRBJ2-7; D not resolved. CDR3 length equals 15 residues. V lost 5 bases and J lost 2, with 16 bases in between. The CDR3 bases are TGTGCCAGCAGTCTCGTCGGGCCAGGTACCTACGAGCAGTACTTC. Encoded protein: CASSLVGPGTYEQYF.

This chain joins TRBV27 and TRBJ1-1, with D possibly matching TRBD1 (6 bases). The germline V gene encodes CDR1 MNHEY and CDR2 SMNVEV (reference sequence). Trimming pared 7 bases from V and 3 bases from J, leaving 15 bases between. The CDR3 sequence is 14 residues long. CDR3 sequence: CASNRAGGHTEAFF. The CDR3 DNA follows: TGTGCCAGCAACAGGGCGGGGGGGCACACTGAAGCTTTCTTT.

The rearrangement uses TRBV29-1 and TRBJ2-1; TRBD2 agrees at 11 bases. Trimming took 7 bases from V and 3 from J; bases not matched to a gene: 2. CDR3 length equals 13 residues. CDR1 is SQVTM and CDR2 is ANQGSEA in the germline V gene. CDR3 DNA: TGCAGCGAGACTAGCGGGAACTACAATGAGCAGTTCTTC. It encodes CSETSGNYNEQFF.

The V and J genes are TRBV3-1 and TRBJ1-2; possibly TRBD1 for D (5 bases). Trimming took off 4 bases at V and 4 bases at J, with 13 bases between the two ends. There are 14 residues in the CDR3. In germline, CDR1 is LGHDT, CDR2 YNNKEL (reference sequence). CDR3 nucleotides: TGTGCCAGCAGCCTGACTGAGGGGAGCTATGGCTACACCTTC. This gives the protein CASSLTEGSYGYTF. The variable domain in full, with the rest retrieved from reference TRBV3-1 and TRBJ1-2, is DTAVSQTPKYLVTQMGNDKSIKCEQNLGHDTMYWYKQDSKKFLKIMFSYNNKELIINETVPNRFSPKSPDKAHLNLHINSLELGDSAVYFCASSLTEGSYGYTFGSGTRLTVV.

This clonotype was observed at least ten times. V gene TRBV5-6 combines with J gene TRBJ1-6, with D hard to call. Trimming took 0 bases from V and 7 from J, leaving 17 bases between them. The CDR3 is 17 amino acids. The germline CDR1 and CDR2 sequences are SGHDT and YYEEEE. The CDR3 DNA follows: TGTGCCAGCAGCTTGGGGCGCAGGCAATCCTTAAATTCACCCCTCCACTTT. Its translation: CASSLGRRQSLNSPLHF. The variable domain in full, with the rest retrieved from reference TRBV5-6 and TRBJ1-6, is DAGVTQSPTHLIKTRGQQVTLRCSPKSGHDTVSWYQQALGQGPQFIFQYYEEEERQRGNFPDRFSGHQFPNYSSELNVNALLLGDSALYLCASSLGRRQSLNSPLHFGNGTRLTVT.